Listed below are T cell receptor beta chains from one sample, sequenced in a study of control samples from healthy donors and cancer patients. Sequenced by immunoSEQ multiplex PCR; TCRdb stores in-frame clones only, minus some. The table shows 350,000 to 450,000 clones, with more than 80% occurring only once. Sequencing used PBMCs. Receptor source: a man aged 35 to 55 with head and neck cancer. Both conserved end residues are trimmed from each CDR3.

j_call v_call cdr3_aa
TRBJ1-3 TRBV7-9 ALPMGQGFGNTIY
TRBJ1-5 TRBV28 ASRPPTAPARQPQH
TRBJ1-4 TRBV27 ASSLQGALNEKLF
TRBJ2-5 TRBV7-3 ASSLGGDESQTQY
TRBJ2-1 TRBV28 ASFLAGGVNEQF
TRBJ1-1 TRBV28 ATESAGVRFVTEAF
TRBJ2-1 TRBV15 ATSRSSGRAFSGEQF
TRBJ1-2 TRBV30 AWSATTVNYGYT
TRBJ1-1 TRBV19 ASSLGQGTEAF
TRBJ1-1 TRBV28 ASSAGVLGTEAF
TRBJ1-4 TRBV21-1 ASRVSSEKLF
TRBJ2-3 TRBV5-6 ASNILPGASGFTDTQY
TRBJ1-1 TRBV27 ASSSDRGSTEAF
TRBJ2-1 TRBV7-9 ASSQGTGVWNEQF
TRBJ1-1 TRBV18 ASSPPVGTLNTEAF
TRBJ1-5 TRBV6-2/TRBV6-3 ASSYTGGPAGSPQH
TRBJ1-6 TRBV7-8 ASSLDDRGVSPLH
TRBJ2-1 TRBV13 ASSLIHNEQF
TRBJ1-2 TRBV28 ASCDRAESYGYT
TRBJ1-1 TRBV28 ASSLYVTGGDTEAF
TRBJ2-1 TRBV7-2 ASSYSSGTYNEQF
TRBJ1-1 TRBV9 ASSSRSGDTEAF
TRBJ2-2 TRBV9 ASSTGTPSPGELF
TRBJ2-3 TRBV28 ASSRGQLDTQY
TRBJ2-7 TRBV2 ASRIGQGTGLWYEQY
TRBJ1-2 TRBV14 ASSPFTGSLYGYT
TRBJ2-1 TRBV19 ASSYGGYNEQF
TRBJ2-1 TRBV14 ASSHAESYNEQF
TRBJ2-5 TRBV28 ASSLRVVTQETQY
TRBJ1-6 TRBV7-9 ASSYTDYNSPLH
TRBJ1-3 TRBV7-8 ASSLAETVDNLSGNTIY
TRBJ1-1 TRBV6-2/TRBV6-3 ASSYSAGMNTEAF
TRBJ1-3 TRBV30 AYYRGNGNTIY
TRBJ1-2 TRBV19 ASSSYGYT
TRBJ2-5 TRBV29-1 SVDPPGRGTQETQY
TRBJ2-1 TRBV19 ASSTLRLREAYNEQF
TRBJ1-2 TRBV28 ASGLGGLGYT
TRBJ1-1 TRBV9 ASSVEGARGTEAF
TRBJ2-2 TRBV4-2 ASSRGGGDTGELF
TRBJ2-7 TRBV1 TSSQAGRGLYEQY
TRBJ2-3 TRBV4-1 ASSQLTANTDTQY
TRBJ2-2 TRBV27 ASRIGQNTGELF
TRBJ1-1 TRBV29-1 SVRQANTEAF
TRBJ1-1 TRBV10-3 AISVDRSPNTEAF
TRBJ1-5 TRBV4-2 ASSLVFGPNNPQPQH
TRBJ2-3 TRBV23-1 ASSQYSEGVRGVSSTDTQY
TRBJ2-3 TRBV11-3 ASSLGLAGSPSTDTQY
TRBJ1-2 TRBV29-1 SVKPRDRDYLNYGYT
TRBJ1-2 TRBV19 ASSIARGGNYGYT
TRBJ2-6 TRBV28 ATKGGETGANVLT
TRBJ2-2 TRBV6-6 ASDPGTGGYTGELF
TRBJ2-2 TRBV6-2/TRBV6-3 ASSYPFSGAPPGELF
TRBJ1-2 TRBV15 AIEKDRGFGYT
TRBJ2-7 TRBV7-2 ASSLAKSYEQY
TRBJ1-2 TRBV6-1 ASSEEGLGGYT
TRBJ2-5 TRBV12-3/TRBV12-4 ASSFYRETQY
TRBJ2-5 TRBV28 ASRPGTGGTLGWETQY
TRBJ1-1 TRBV27 ASSSGGGTEAF
TRBJ2-2 TRBV7-7 ASSRGQANTGELF